The 22 T cell receptor beta chains below all came from one sample that was sequenced in a study of blood T cell repertoires in COVID-19. Some clones are missing from TCRdb's copy, which holds only in-frame ones; the method was immunoSEQ multiplex PCR. Altogether around 200,000 clones are present, around 86% being singletons, with the ten largest covering roughly 6.7%. What was sequenced was peripheral blood. Receptor source: a man aged 35-49 years with acute or convalescent COVID-19.

In DNA, the CDR3 is TGCGCCAGCAAGGCGGGGCCCACAGATACGCAGTATTTT. Amino acids: CASKAGPTDTQYF. The rearrangement links TRBV5-1 to TRBJ2-3; TRBD2 might be the D (6 bases). Trimming took 6 bases from V and 2 from J, leaving 10 bases between them. Per germline, CDR1 SGHRS and CDR2 YFSETQ. The CDR3 length is 13 residues. Full variable domain (remainder filled in from reference TRBV5-1 and TRBJ2-3): KAGVTQTPRYLIKTRGQQVTLSCSPISGHRSVSWYQQTPGQGLQFLFEYFSETQRNKGNFPGRFSGRQFSNSRSEMNVSTLELGDSALYLCASKAGPTDTQYFGPGTRLTVL.

The chain combines TRBV6-5 with TRBJ2-1, with a weak D call TRBD1 (5 bases). V was cut by 0 bases and J by 7 bases, with 13 bases left in between. Germline CDR1 is MNHEY and CDR2 is SVGAGI. The CDR3 contains 15 residues. CDR3 DNA sequence: TGTGCCAGCAGTTACTCTACTCAGGGTTTGAATGAGCAGTTCTTC. Translation gives CASSYSTQGLNEQFF.

The rearrangement links TRBV15 to TRBJ2-7; D is perhaps TRBD1 (5 bases). Germline V gene sequence: CDR1 LNHNV, CDR2 YYDKDF (reference sequence). The CDR3 extends over 12 amino acids. V was cut by 4 bases and J by 3 bases, with 7 bases left in between. CDR3 region: CATSNQGYEQYF. The CDR3, as DNA: TGTGCCACCAGCAACCAGGGCTACGAGCAGTACTTC. The full variable domain, in which reference TRBV15 and TRBJ2-7 provide the parts outside the CDR3, is DAMVIQNPRYQVTQFGKPVTLSCSQTLNHNVMYWYQQKSSQAPKLLFHYYDKDFNNEADTPDNFQSRRPNTSFCFLDIRSPGLGDTAMYLCATSNQGYEQYFGPGTRLTVT.

The V call is TRBV7-9, the J call TRBJ1-2; 7 bases align to TRBD1. Germline CDR1 and CDR2: SEHNR and FQNEAQ (reference sequence). J was trimmed by 0 bases and V by 5 bases; bases with no gene match: 6. The CDR3 extends over 15 amino acids. The CDR3 protein is CASSPWTGTNYGYTF. The DNA for the CDR3 is TGTGCCAGCAGCCCGTGGACAGGCACTAACTATGGCTACACCTTC.

This rearrangement joins TRBV27 to TRBJ2-7; a weak D match, TRBD2 (7 bases). The CDR3 sequence is 14 residues long. V was trimmed by 6 bases and J by 4 bases, leaving 16 bases between them. Looked up from germline, CDR1 is MNHEY and CDR2 is SMNVEV (reference sequence). The CDR3 nucleotides are TGTGCCAGCAGCCCTGAGGGGGGGGTTTACGAGCAGTACTTC. Residues: CASSPEGGVYEQYF.

This clone was seen just once. The rearrangement uses TRBV19 and TRBJ1-1; D gene unclear. CDR1 is LNHDA and CDR2 is SQIVND in the germline V gene (reference sequence). The CDR3 spans 15 residues. Trimming removed 2 bases from V and 4 bases from J, with 14 bases in between. DNA for the CDR3: TGTGCCAGTAGTATACGGAGGGAGTCCGGCACTGAAGCTTTCTTT. Translating gives CASSIRRESGTEAFF.

The chain has TRBV7-2 and TRBJ2-7; no firm D call. The CDR3 spans 15 residues. Trimming stripped 1 base from V and 2 bases from J, with 12 bases between. The V gene's germline CDR1 is SGHTA and CDR2 FQGNSA. CDR3 loop: CASSLGAQIAYEQYF. CDR3 nucleotides: TGTGCCAGCAGCTTAGGGGCCCAGATCGCCTACGAGCAGTACTTC.

This sequence joins TRBV30 and TRBJ1-6; perhaps TRBD1 as D (6 bases). Trimming cost V 1 base and J 8 bases, with 12 bases left between them. There are 14 residues in the CDR3. Germline CDR1 is GTSNPN and CDR2 is SVGIG (reference sequence). The DNA of the CDR3 is TGTGCCTGGAGTGGGACAGCAAGTTATTCACCCCTCCACTTT. It specifies CAWSGTASYSPLHF.

The chain carries TRBV5-5 and TRBJ1-5; D gene ambiguous. There are 13 residues in the CDR3. Deletions cut 0 bases from V and 10 bases from J, with 11 bases between. Germline V CDR1 and CDR2: SGHKS, YYEKEE (reference sequence). The CDR3: CASSLGDLRPQHF. The CDR3 nucleotides read TGTGCCAGCAGCTTGGGCGATTTACGCCCCCAGCATTTT.

The V and J genes are TRBV4-1 and TRBJ2-3; weak D call: TRBD2 (6 bases). V lost 5 bases, J lost 1 base, and 16 bases lay in between. Germline CDR1 and CDR2: MGHRA and YSYEKL. The CDR3 is 16 amino acids. CDR3 amino acids: CASSVRLDGRTDTQYF. CDR3 DNA sequence: TGCGCCAGCAGCGTCAGACTAGATGGGCGCACAGATACGCAGTATTTT.

The V call is TRBV5-6, the J call TRBJ2-3, with 7 bases matching TRBD1. The CDR3 is 18 residues long. Looked up from germline, CDR1 is SGHDT and CDR2 is YYEEEE. With 0 bases clipped from V and 5 bases from J, the junction kept 15 bases outside the gene matches. The CDR3: CASSLEGLVSGGEDTQYF. Written as DNA, the CDR3 is TGTGCCAGCAGCTTGGAGGGCCTTGTTTCAGGGGGAGAAGATACGCAGTATTTT. The entire variable domain, with the rest obtained from reference TRBV5-6 and TRBJ2-3, is as follows: DAGVTQSPTHLIKTRGQQVTLRCSPKSGHDTVSWYQQALGQGPQFIFQYYEEEERQRGNFPDRFSGHQFPNYSSELNVNALLLGDSALYLCASSLEGLVSGGEDTQYFGPGTRLTVL.

V usage is TRBV28 and J usage is TRBJ1-4; TRBD1 matches 10 bases. V trimming: 6 bases; J trimming: 3 bases; junction bases outside the gene matches: 7. Germline V gene sequence: CDR1 MDHEN, CDR2 SYDVKM. This CDR3 is 16 amino acids long. The chain's CDR3 is CASSPTGGRSNEKLFF. CDR3 DNA sequence: TGTGCCAGCAGCCCGACAGGGGGCAGATCTAATGAAAAACTGTTTTTT. Drawing the rest from reference TRBV28 and TRBJ1-4, the complete variable domain is DVKVTQSSRYLVKRTGEKVFLECVQDMDHENMFWYRQDPGLGLRLIYFSYDVKMKEKGDIPEGYSVSREKKERFSLILESASTNQTSMYLCASSPTGGRSNEKLFFGSGTQLSVL.

This chain joins TRBV5-8 and TRBJ2-7; D might be TRBD1 (6 bases). The CDR3 covers 15 residues. Per the germline V gene, CDR1 is SGHTS and CDR2 is YDEGEE. The ends were cut back, 3 bases at V and 2 bases at J, with 15 bases in the middle. The CDR3 spells CASSSPGTPAYEQYF. Here the CDR3 DNA reads TGTGCCAGCAGCTCTCCTGGGACACCAGCCTACGAGCAGTACTTC.

The chain uses TRBV2 and TRBJ2-7; weak D call: TRBD1 (5 bases). This CDR3 region has 16 residues. V gave up 6 bases and J gave up 6 bases, with 24 bases separating them. Germline V gene sequence: CDR1 SNHLY, CDR2 FYNNEI. CDR3 bases: TGTGCCAGCAGACTATTACATGGTTCAGGGTTGGGCGAGCAGTACTTC. Translating gives CASRLLHGSGLGEQYF. The variable domain in full, completed from reference TRBV2 and TRBJ2-7, reads EPEVTQTPSHQVTQMGQEVILRCVPISNHLYFYWYRQILGQKVEFLVSFYNNEISEKSEIFDDQFSVERPDGSNFTLKIRSTKLEDSAMYFCASRLLHGSGLGEQYFGPGTRLTVT.

V and J are TRBV2 and TRBJ1-2, with 10 positions matching TRBD1. Germline values: CDR1 SNHLY, CDR2 FYNNEI. The length of the CDR3 is 18 residues. The ends lost 3 bases at V and 0 bases at J; junction bases unmatched: 10. The CDR3, as DNA: TGTGCCAGCAGTGACAGTCCGGGACAGGGGACTACTAACTATGGCTACACCTTC. This translates into CASSDSPGQGTTNYGYTF. The whole variable domain, remainder taken from reference TRBV2 and TRBJ1-2, is EPEVTQTPSHQVTQMGQEVILRCVPISNHLYFYWYRQILGQKVEFLVSFYNNEISEKSEIFDDQFSVERPDGSNFTLKIRSTKLEDSAMYFCASSDSPGQGTTNYGYTFGSGTRLTVV.

V usage is TRBV6-5 and J usage is TRBJ2-7, with TRBD1 matching 7 bases. The CDR3 length is 15 residues. Trimming cost V 6 bases and J 0 bases; bases outside gene matches: 8. Germline V gives CDR1 MNHEY, CDR2 SVGAGI. CDR3 coding DNA: TGTGCCAGCAGAGACAGGACAGGCCTCTCCTACGAGCAGTACTTC. It is translated as CASRDRTGLSYEQYF.

This rearrangement joins TRBV5-3 to TRBJ2-7; the D gene is possibly TRBD2 (6 bases). TRBV5-3 counts as an open reading frame of uncertain function. The CDR3 is 16 amino acids. Trimming took off 1 base at V and 2 bases at J, with 16 bases between the two ends. CDR3 in DNA: TGTGCCAGAAGCTTGTGGGACTTAAATTTCACCTACGAGCAGTACTTC. This encodes CARSLWDLNFTYEQYF.

This chain connects TRBV5-8 to TRBJ1-2; no reliable D call. This CDR3 has 14 amino acids. Per germline, CDR1 SGHTS and CDR2 YDEGEE. Trimming removed 2 bases at V and 0 bases at J, with 8 bases between. The CDR3 sequence is CASSFFAANYGYTF. The CDR3 nucleotides are TGTGCCAGCAGCTTTTTTGCAGCTAACTATGGCTACACCTTC.

The chain uses TRBV11-2 and TRBJ2-5; 10 positions match TRBD2. The CDR3 has 16 amino acids. The germline V gene encodes CDR1 SGHAT and CDR2 FQNNGV. V gave up 0 bases and J gave up 2 bases; unmatched junction bases: 3. The CDR3 bases are TGTGCCAGCAGCTTAGAACTAGCGGGGTTTCAAGAGACCCAGTACTTC. It translates to CASSLELAGFQETQYF.

This clone appeared a few times. The chain uses TRBV6-5 and TRBJ1-1, with D possibly TRBD1 on 5 matching bases. The CDR3 is 13 amino acids. V lost 5 bases to trimming and J lost 7 bases, with 14 bases between them. Per germline, CDR1 MNHEY and CDR2 SVGAGI. The CDR3 spells CASSTGGYGEAFF. The CDR3 bases are TGTGCCAGCAGTACCGGGGGGTACGGTGAAGCTTTCTTT.

The rearrangement links TRBV9 to TRBJ2-2, with TRBD2 matching over 15 bases. The CDR3 totals 17 residues. V gave up 2 bases and J gave up 7 bases; unmatched junction bases: 6. Germline-derived CDR1 and CDR2 are SGDLS and YYNGEE. In DNA, the CDR3 is TGTGCCAGCAGCGTCGGACTAGCGGGGGGGCCAGGCGGGGAGCTGTTTTTT. It is translated as CASSVGLAGGPGGELFF.

This sequence joins TRBV6-5 and TRBJ2-1, with TRBD1 matching over 9 bases. Germline assignment: CDR1 MNHEY and CDR2 SVGAGI. This CDR3 comprises 14 residues. V was clipped by 2 bases and J by 6 bases; unmatched bases: 2. CDR3 DNA: TGTGCCAGCAGTTACGGACAGGGGAGCAATGAGCAGTTCTTC. Protein sequence: CASSYGQGSNEQFF.